These 13 T cell receptor beta chains originate from one sample sequenced in a study of T cells after yellow fever vaccination. TCRdb analysed the 5' RACE reads with MiXCR anew, one entry per CDR3 protein. The sample has about 350,000 distinct CDR3 sequences; roughly 8% are singletons. The sample was PBMCs, taken approximately 40 days after the first yellow fever vaccination. These receptor sequences come from a man aged 18 to 29 who received the YFV17D yellow fever vaccine.

V is TRBV13 and J is TRBJ1-6; D is perhaps TRBD1 (6 bases). Per germline, CDR1 PRHDT and CDR2 FYEKMQ (reference sequence). V was clipped by 5 bases and J by 10 bases, with 21 bases between them. The CDR3 extends over 16 amino acids. The CDR3 is CASSITGALRRSPLHF. The CDR3 coding sequence is TGTGCCAGCAGCATAACGGGGGCCCTCCGGAGATCACCCCTCCACTTT.

The chain joins TRBV12-3 or TRBV12-4 to TRBJ1-2, with D possibly being TRBD1 (6 bases). V was clipped by 6 bases and J by 4 bases, with 12 bases between them. The CDR3 totals 13 residues. The CDR3 loop is CASSLARGYGYTF. CDR3 sequence (DNA): TGTGCCAGCAGCCTGGCCAGGGGCTATGGCTACACCTTC.

This clonotype has only a few counts. The J gene is TRBJ2-5, the V gene TRBV7-2; the match to TRBD1 covers 9 bases. Losses at the gene ends were 4 bases for V and 2 bases for J; bases not matched to a gene: 5. Germline CDR1 is SGHTA and CDR2 is FQGNSA. The CDR3 has 15 amino acids. CDR3 loop: CASSSLGTGQETQYF. In nucleotides, the CDR3 is TGTGCCAGCAGCTCACTAGGGACAGGGCAAGAGACCCAGTACTTC.

This clonotype was counted only a few times. The V gene is TRBV5-1, the J gene TRBJ2-6; D is unresolved. The ends were cut back, 0 bases at V and 2 bases at J, with 6 bases in the middle. Looked up from germline, CDR1 is SGHRS and CDR2 is YFSETQ. The CDR3 is 15 amino acids. The CDR3, as DNA: TGCGCCAGCAGCTTGGCCGACACTGGGGCCAACGTCCTGACTTTC. Translation: CASSLADTGANVLTF.

The chain links TRBV18 to TRBJ1-1; D not resolved. This CDR3 contains 14 residues. V shed 1 base and J shed 6 bases, with 12 bases lying between them. Germline CDR1 is KGHSH and CDR2 is LQKENI. CDR3 in amino acids: CASSPLTGDAEAFF. CDR3 coding DNA: TGTGCCAGCTCACCACTCACGGGAGACGCTGAAGCTTTCTTT.

The rearrangement links TRBV4-3 to TRBJ1-5, with D hard to call. This CDR3 contains 16 residues. V lost 1 base and J 0 bases, leaving 10 bases between the germline ends. Germline V lookup: CDR1 LGHNA, CDR2 YSLEER. Here the CDR3 DNA reads TGCGCCAGCAGCCAAGGAGTGACACATAGCAATCAGCCCCAGCATTTT. Encoded protein: CASSQGVTHSNQPQHF.

This clonotype was counted between two and nine times. The chain combines TRBV6-2 or TRBV6-3 with TRBJ1-1, with D hard to call. The CDR3 consists of 15 residues. Germline loops: CDR1 MNHEY, CDR2 SVGEGT. V lost 5 bases and J lost 5, with 18 bases in between. The CDR3: CASSPDDRAWTEAFF. The CDR3 coding sequence is TGTGCCAGCAGTCCAGATGACCGCGCGTGGACTGAAGCTTTCTTT.

The chain combines TRBV5-4 with TRBJ2-1; 7 bases map to TRBD2. There are 15 residues in the CDR3. Trimming took 2 bases from V and 7 from J; bases not matched to a gene: 9. The V gene's germline CDR1 is SGHNT and CDR2 YYREEE (reference sequence). The CDR3 DNA follows: TGTGCCAGCAGCTTACTAGCGCCCTCGGGGAATGAGCAGTTCTTC. This codes for CASSLLAPSGNEQFF.

V usage is TRBV7-2 and J usage is TRBJ2-4; no definite D call. The V end was cut by 2 bases, the J end by 5 bases, with 4 bases between. CDR3 length equals 12 residues. Germline-derived CDR1 and CDR2 are SGHTA and FQGNSA. The CDR3 here is CASSLRENIQYF. In nucleotides, the CDR3 is TGTGCCAGCAGCTTACGGGAAAACATTCAGTACTTC.

This clonotype has just a few counts. The gene calls are TRBV10-3 and TRBJ2-5; D is uncertain. Germline loops: CDR1 ENHRY, CDR2 SYGVKD. CDR3 size: 14 residues. Trimming pared 3 bases from V and 0 bases from J, leaving 8 bases between. The DNA for the CDR3 is TGTGCCATCAGTGACTGGCGGTACCAAGAGACCCAGTACTTC. Amino acids: CAISDWRYQETQYF.

This clonotype has just a few counts. The chain carries TRBV15 and TRBJ1-2; D is possibly TRBD1 (5 bases). V dropped 4 bases and J dropped 4 bases, with 13 bases sitting between them. Germline values: CDR1 LNHNV, CDR2 YYDKDF (reference sequence). The CDR3 runs to 14 residues. The DNA for the CDR3 is TGTGCCACCAGCAATATGACAGCCCCCTATGGCTACACCTTC. It encodes CATSNMTAPYGYTF. The variable domain in full, completed from reference TRBV15 and TRBJ1-2, reads DAMVIQNPRYQVTQFGKPVTLSCSQTLNHNVMYWYQQKSSQAPKLLFHYYDKDFNNEADTPDNFQSRRPNTSFCFLDIRSPGLGDTAMYLCATSNMTAPYGYTFGSGTRLTVV.

This clonotype was picked up a small number of times. The chain employs TRBV6-1 and TRBJ1-4; D perhaps matches TRBD1 (5 bases). CDR1 MNHNS and CDR2 SASEGT come from the germline V gene. The CDR3 totals 12 residues. V was shortened by 11 bases and J by 3 bases, with 10 bases between the two germline ends. The CDR3 DNA reads TGTGCCGCAGGGTATCCTAATGAAAAACTGTTTTTT. This codes for CAAGYPNEKLFF.

This clonotype has just a few counts. This sequence joins TRBV6-2 or TRBV6-3 and TRBJ1-1; D perhaps matches TRBD1 (5 bases). The length of the CDR3 is 15 residues. With 2 bases removed from V and 1 base from J, the gap between germline ends came to 11 bases. From germline, CDR1 is MNHEY and CDR2 SVGEGT. The CDR3 region has the DNA TGTGCCAGCAGTTACGATATGGGGCGGAACACTGAAGCTTTCTTT. The encoded protein is CASSYDMGRNTEAFF.